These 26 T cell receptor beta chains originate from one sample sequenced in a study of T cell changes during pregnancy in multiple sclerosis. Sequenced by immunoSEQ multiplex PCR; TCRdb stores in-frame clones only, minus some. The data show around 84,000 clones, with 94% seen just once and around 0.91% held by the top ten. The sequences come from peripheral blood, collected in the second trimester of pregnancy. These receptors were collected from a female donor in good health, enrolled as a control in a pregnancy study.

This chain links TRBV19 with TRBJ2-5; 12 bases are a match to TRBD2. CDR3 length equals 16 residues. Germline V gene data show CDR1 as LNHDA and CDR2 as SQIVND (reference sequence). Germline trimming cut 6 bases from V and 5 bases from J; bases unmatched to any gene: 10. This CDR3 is CASRQYLGTSGETQYF. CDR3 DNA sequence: TGTGCCAGTAGACAGTACCTCGGGACTAGCGGGGAGACCCAGTACTTC.

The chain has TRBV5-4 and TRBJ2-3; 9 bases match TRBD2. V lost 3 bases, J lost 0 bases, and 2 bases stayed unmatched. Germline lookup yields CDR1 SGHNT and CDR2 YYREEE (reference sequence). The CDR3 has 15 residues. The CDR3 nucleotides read TGTGCCAGCAGCTCTACTAGCGGGAGCACAGATACGCAGTATTTT. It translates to CASSSTSGSTDTQYF.

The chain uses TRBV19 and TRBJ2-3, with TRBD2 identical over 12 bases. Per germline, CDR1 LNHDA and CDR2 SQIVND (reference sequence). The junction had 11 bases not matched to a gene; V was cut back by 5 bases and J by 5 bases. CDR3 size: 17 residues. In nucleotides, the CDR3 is TGTGCCAGTAGTCTCGAGACTAGCGGGAGTGGAAGAGATACGCAGTATTTT. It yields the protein CASSLETSGSGRDTQYF. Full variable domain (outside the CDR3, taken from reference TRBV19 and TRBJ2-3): DGGITQSPKYLFRKEGQNVTLSCEQNLNHDAMYWYRQDPGQGLRLIYYSQIVNDFQKGDIAEGYSVSREKKESFPLTVTSAQKNPTAFYLCASSLETSGSGRDTQYFGPGTRLTVL.

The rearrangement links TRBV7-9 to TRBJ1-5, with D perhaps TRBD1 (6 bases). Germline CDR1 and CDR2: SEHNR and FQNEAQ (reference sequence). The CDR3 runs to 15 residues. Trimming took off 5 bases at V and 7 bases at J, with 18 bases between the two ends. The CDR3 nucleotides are TGTGCCAGCAGCCCAGGGACATCAAGAGGGCAGCCCCAGCATTTT. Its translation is CASSPGTSRGQPQHF.

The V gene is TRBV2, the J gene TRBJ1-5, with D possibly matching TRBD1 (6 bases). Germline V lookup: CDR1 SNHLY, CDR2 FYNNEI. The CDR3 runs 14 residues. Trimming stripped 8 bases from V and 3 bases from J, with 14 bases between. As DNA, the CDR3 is TGTGCCAGCGACTTAGGGGGAAACAATCAGCCCCAGCATTTT. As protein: CASDLGGNNQPQHF.

The CDR3 loop reads CSVDAGDSSYEQYF. The CDR3 DNA follows: TGCAGCGTTGATGCAGGGGATAGTTCCTACGAGCAGTACTTC. This chain uses TRBV29-1 with TRBJ2-5, with TRBD1 as a possible D gene (6 bases). The end of the DNA aligns better with TRBJ2-7, so the J call may be wrong. The CDR3 is made up of 14 amino acids. Germline V gene sequence: CDR1 SQVTM, CDR2 ANQGSEA.

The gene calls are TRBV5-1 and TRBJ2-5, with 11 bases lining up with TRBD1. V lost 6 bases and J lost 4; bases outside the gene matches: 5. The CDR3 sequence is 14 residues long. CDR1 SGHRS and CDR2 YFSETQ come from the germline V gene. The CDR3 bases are TGCGCCAGCACAGGACAGGGGGCGGGAGAGACCCAGTACTTC. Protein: CASTGQGAGETQYF.

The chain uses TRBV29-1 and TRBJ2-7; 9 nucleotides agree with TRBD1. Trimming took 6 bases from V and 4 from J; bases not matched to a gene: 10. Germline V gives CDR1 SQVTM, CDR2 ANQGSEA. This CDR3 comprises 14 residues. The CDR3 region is CSVLRTGEGYEQYF. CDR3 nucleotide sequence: TGCAGCGTCCTCCGGACAGGGGAGGGGTACGAGCAGTACTTC.

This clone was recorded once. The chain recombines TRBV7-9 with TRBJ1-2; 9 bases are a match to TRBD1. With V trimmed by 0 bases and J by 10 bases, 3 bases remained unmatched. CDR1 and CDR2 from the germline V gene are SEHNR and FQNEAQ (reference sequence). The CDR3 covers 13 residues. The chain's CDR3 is CASSLAGQGNYTF. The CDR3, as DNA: TGTGCCAGCAGCTTAGCGGGACAGGGAAACTACACCTTC.

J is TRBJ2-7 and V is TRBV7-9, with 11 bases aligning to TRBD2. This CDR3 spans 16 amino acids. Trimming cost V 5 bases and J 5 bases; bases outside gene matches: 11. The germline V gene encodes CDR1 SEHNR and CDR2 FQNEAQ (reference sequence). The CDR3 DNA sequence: TGTGCCAGCAGCCCCCCTTCGACTAGCGGGGCTGACGAGCAGTACTTC. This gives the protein CASSPPSTSGADEQYF.

The CDR3 bases are TGTGCCAGCAGCGCCGGACAAGCCTACGAGCAGTACTTC. It is translated as CASSAGQAYEQYF. The genes are TRBV9 and TRBJ2-7; possible D gene TRBD1, 5 bases. Germline loops: CDR1 SGDLS, CDR2 YYNGEE. The ends were cut back, 3 bases at V and 2 bases at J, with 9 bases in the middle. The CDR3 sequence is 13 residues long.

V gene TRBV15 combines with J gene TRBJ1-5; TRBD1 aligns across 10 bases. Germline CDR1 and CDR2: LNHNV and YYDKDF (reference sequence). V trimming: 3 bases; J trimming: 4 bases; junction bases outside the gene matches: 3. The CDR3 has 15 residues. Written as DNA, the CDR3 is TGTGCCACCAGCAGGGGACAGGGGCCTAATCAGCCCCAGCATTTT. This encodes CATSRGQGPNQPQHF.

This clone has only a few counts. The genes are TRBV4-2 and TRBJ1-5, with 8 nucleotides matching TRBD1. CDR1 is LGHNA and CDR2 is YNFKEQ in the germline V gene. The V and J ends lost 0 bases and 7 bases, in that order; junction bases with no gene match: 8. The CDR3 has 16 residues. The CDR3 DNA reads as TGTGCCAGCAGCCAAGATTCGGACAGGGAGGGGCAGCCCCAGCATTTT. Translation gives CASSQDSDREGQPQHF.

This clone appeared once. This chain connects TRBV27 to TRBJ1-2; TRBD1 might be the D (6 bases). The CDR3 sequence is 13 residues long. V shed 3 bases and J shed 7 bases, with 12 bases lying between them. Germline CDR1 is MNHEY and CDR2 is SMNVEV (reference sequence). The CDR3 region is CASSFLGAPGYTF. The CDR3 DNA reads TGTGCCAGCAGTTTTTTGGGGGCGCCTGGCTACACCTTC.

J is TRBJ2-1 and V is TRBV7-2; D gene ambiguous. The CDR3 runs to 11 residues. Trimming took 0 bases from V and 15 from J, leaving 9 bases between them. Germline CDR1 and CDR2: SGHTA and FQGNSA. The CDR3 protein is CASSLAQLWFF. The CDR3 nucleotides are TGTGCCAGCAGCTTAGCACAATTATGGTTCTTC. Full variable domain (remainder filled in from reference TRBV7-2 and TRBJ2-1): GAGVSQSPSNKVTEKGKDVELRCDPISGHTALYWYRQSLGQGLEFLIYFQGNSAPDKSGLPSDRFSAERTGGSVSTLTIQRTQQEDSAVYLCASSLAQLWFFGPGTRLTVL.

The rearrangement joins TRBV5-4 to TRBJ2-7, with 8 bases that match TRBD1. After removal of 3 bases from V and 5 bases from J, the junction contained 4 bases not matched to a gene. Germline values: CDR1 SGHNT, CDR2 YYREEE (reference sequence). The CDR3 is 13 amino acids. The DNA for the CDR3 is TGTGCCAGCAGCTCCCAGGGGGCTGACGAGCAGTACTTC. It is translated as CASSSQGADEQYF.

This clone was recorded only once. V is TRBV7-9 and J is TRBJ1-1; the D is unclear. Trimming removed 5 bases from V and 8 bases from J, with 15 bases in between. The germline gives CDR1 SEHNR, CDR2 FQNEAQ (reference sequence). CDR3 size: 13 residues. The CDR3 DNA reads TGTGCCAGCAGCACGGTGTGGTGTTCGGAAGCTTTCTTT. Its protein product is CASSTVWCSEAFF.

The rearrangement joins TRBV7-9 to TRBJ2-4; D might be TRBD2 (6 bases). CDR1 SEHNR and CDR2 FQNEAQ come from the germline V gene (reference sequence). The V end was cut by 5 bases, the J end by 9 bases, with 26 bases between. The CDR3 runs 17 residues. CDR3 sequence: CASSLEIVDPPRGIQYF. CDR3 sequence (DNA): TGTGCCAGCAGCCTAGAAATCGTCGACCCTCCGCGGGGCATTCAGTACTTC.

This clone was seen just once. The CDR3 nucleotides are TGTGCCAGCAGTTACGGAGGGGAAGCCAAAAACATTCAGTACTTC. Translating gives CASSYGGEAKNIQYF. This chain joins TRBV6-5 and TRBJ2-4; maybe TRBD2 (6 bases). The V and J ends lost 2 bases and 0 bases respectively, with 8 bases between them. Per germline, CDR1 MNHEY and CDR2 SVGAGI. The CDR3 is 15 amino acids.

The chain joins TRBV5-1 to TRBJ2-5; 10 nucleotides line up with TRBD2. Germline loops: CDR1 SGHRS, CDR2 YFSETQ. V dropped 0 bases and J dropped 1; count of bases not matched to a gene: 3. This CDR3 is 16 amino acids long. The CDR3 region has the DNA TGCGCCAGCAGCTTGGGGCTAGCGGGGGTCCAAGAGACCCAGTACTTC. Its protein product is CASSLGLAGVQETQYF. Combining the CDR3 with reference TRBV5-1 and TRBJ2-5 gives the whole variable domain KAGVTQTPRYLIKTRGQQVTLSCSPISGHRSVSWYQQTPGQGLQFLFEYFSETQRNKGNFPGRFSGRQFSNSRSEMNVSTLELGDSALYLCASSLGLAGVQETQYFGPGTRLLVL.

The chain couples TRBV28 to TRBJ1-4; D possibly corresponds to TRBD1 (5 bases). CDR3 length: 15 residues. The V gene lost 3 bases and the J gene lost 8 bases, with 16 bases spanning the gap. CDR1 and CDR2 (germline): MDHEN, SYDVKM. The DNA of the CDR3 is TGTGCCAGCAGTTTCATCAGGGCCGGCGGCGAAAAACTGTTTTTT. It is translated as CASSFIRAGGEKLFF.

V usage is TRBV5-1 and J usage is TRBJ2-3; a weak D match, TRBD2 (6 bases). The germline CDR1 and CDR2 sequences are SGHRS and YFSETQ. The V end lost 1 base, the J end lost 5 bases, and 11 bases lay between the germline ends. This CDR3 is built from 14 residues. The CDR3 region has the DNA TGCGCCAGCAGCTTGTCCGGGACTGGAGATACGCAGTATTTT. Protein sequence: CASSLSGTGDTQYF.

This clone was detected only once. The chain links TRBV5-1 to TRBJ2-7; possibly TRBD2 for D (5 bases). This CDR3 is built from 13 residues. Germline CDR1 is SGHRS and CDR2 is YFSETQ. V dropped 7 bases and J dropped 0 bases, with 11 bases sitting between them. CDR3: CASSSGSSYEQYF. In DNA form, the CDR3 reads TGCGCCAGCTCCTCGGGAAGCTCCTACGAGCAGTACTTC. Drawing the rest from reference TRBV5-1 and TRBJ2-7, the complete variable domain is KAGVTQTPRYLIKTRGQQVTLSCSPISGHRSVSWYQQTPGQGLQFLFEYFSETQRNKGNFPGRFSGRQFSNSRSEMNVSTLELGDSALYLCASSSGSSYEQYFGPGTRLTVT.

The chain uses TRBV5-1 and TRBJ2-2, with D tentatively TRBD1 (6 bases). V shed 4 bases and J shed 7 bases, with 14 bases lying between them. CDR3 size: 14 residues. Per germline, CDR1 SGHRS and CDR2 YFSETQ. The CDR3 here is CASSLGVQGGELFF. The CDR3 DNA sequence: TGCGCCAGCAGCCTGGGAGTACAGGGCGGGGAGCTGTTTTTT.

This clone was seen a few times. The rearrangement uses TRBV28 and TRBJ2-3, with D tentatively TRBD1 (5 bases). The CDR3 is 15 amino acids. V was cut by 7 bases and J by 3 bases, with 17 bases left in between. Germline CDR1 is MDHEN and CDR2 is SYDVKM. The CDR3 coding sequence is TGTGCCAGCACCTCTCTGGGGCTGGAAACAGATACGCAGTATTTT. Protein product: CASTSLGLETDTQYF.

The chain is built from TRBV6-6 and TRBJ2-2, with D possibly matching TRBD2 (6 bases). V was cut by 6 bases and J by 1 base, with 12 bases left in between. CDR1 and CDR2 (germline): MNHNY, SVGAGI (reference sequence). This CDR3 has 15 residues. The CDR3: CASRFGLRNTGELFF. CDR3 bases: TGTGCCAGCAGATTCGGACTAAGGAACACCGGGGAGCTGTTTTTT.